A single sample is the source of the 30 T cell receptor beta chains below, sequenced in a study of blood T cell repertoires in COVID-19. TCRdb keeps only in-frame clones here, not all; method: immunoSEQ multiplex PCR. The sample carries over 50,000 clones, about 91% recorded once. Sequenced: peripheral blood. Every receptor here comes from a man in his fifties or sixties with active COVID-19.

The J gene is TRBJ2-1, the V gene TRBV10-3; 13 nucleotides align to TRBD2. Germline lookup yields CDR1 ENHRY and CDR2 SYGVKD. The CDR3 has 20 amino acids. The V and J ends lost 6 bases and 7 bases, in that order; junction bases with no gene match: 21. The CDR3 region is CAIRGSGKTGTSGAPNEQFF. For the CDR3, the DNA is TGTGCCATCAGGGGGTCGGGGAAAACCGGGACTAGCGGGGCCCCGAATGAGCAGTTCTTC.

The V gene is TRBV5-5, the J gene TRBJ1-1; 8 bases are a match to TRBD1. V lost 0 bases and J lost 5; bases outside the gene matches: 6. CDR3 length: 15 amino acids. Germline CDR1 reads SGHKS; CDR2 reads YYEKEE (reference sequence). The CDR3 loop reads CASSLVSRGLTEAFF. Here the CDR3 DNA reads TGTGCCAGCAGCTTGGTCTCCAGGGGGCTGACTGAAGCTTTCTTT.

The chain is built from TRBV5-1 and TRBJ2-5; unclear D gene. Germline CDR1 SGHRS, CDR2 YFSETQ. The CDR3 is 12 amino acids. For the CDR3, the DNA is TGCCCCCTCGTTCGAGCTAGTCGGACCCAGTACTTC. It specifies CPLVRASRTQYF.

This chain connects TRBV5-6 to TRBJ2-7; 7 nucleotides align to TRBD1. In germline, CDR1 is SGHDT, CDR2 YYEEEE. The V segment lost 4 bases and the J segment 7 bases; nucleotides outside the gene matches: 14. The CDR3 totals 15 residues. The CDR3 reads CASSTHRDRPAEQYF. The CDR3 coding sequence is TGTGCCAGCAGCACCCACAGGGACAGACCGGCAGAGCAGTACTTC.

The V and J genes are TRBV7-2 and TRBJ2-5, with D unclear. Germline V gene data show CDR1 as SGHTA and CDR2 as FQGNSA. This CDR3 region has 16 residues. V gave up 4 bases and J gave up 4 bases, with 19 bases separating them. CDR3 sequence reads: CASSSFPGLGRETQYF. Written as DNA, the CDR3 is TGTGCCAGCAGCTCCTTCCCCGGCCTAGGCCGAGAGACCCAGTACTTC.

V and J are TRBV24-1 and TRBJ1-1; D is uncertain. From germline, CDR1 is KGHDR and CDR2 SFDVKD. This CDR3 is built from 15 residues. Trimming cost V 5 bases and J 6 bases, with 18 bases left between them. The DNA for the CDR3 is TGTGCCACCAGTGGGGAGGGAGGCGGGCCCCCTGAAGCTTTCTTT. Translation: CATSGEGGGPPEAFF.

The rearrangement joins TRBV4-1 to TRBJ1-2, with D uncertain. Germline V gene data show CDR1 as MGHRA and CDR2 as YSYEKL. CDR3 size: 16 residues. V was clipped by 3 bases and J by 6 bases, with 20 bases between them. The CDR3 DNA reads as TGCGCCAGCAGCCATAGCCAAGGAGCCTTCTCGGATGGCTACACCTTC. This encodes CASSHSQGAFSDGYTF.

This sequence joins TRBV2 and TRBJ2-5; 7 nucleotides align to TRBD1. This CDR3 is 18 amino acids long. V gave up 5 bases and J gave up 2 bases; unmatched junction bases: 17. The germline V gene has CDR1 SNHLY and CDR2 FYNNEI. CDR3 nucleotide sequence: TGTGCCAGCAGTTATAATTATCCTGACAGGGAAAGACAAGAGACCCAGTACTTC. Its translation is CASSYNYPDRERQETQYF.

The gene calls are TRBV10-3 and TRBJ2-5; possible D gene TRBD2, 5 bases. There are 13 residues in the CDR3. Per germline, CDR1 ENHRY and CDR2 SYGVKD. V dropped 3 bases and J dropped 10 bases, with 15 bases sitting between them. The CDR3, as DNA: TGTGCCATCAGTGATGAGAGGGTAGGAGGCCAGTACTTC. As protein: CAISDERVGGQYF.

The J gene is TRBJ1-5, the V gene TRBV18; D is possibly TRBD1 (6 bases). Trimming pared 8 bases from V and 7 bases from J, leaving 12 bases between. The CDR3 loop spans 12 amino acids. Per germline, CDR1 KGHSH and CDR2 LQKENI. The CDR3 spells CASATGNQPQHF. Written as DNA, the CDR3 is TGTGCCAGCGCTACAGGGAACCAGCCCCAGCATTTT.

The chain employs TRBV5-8 and TRBJ1-1, with a tentative D call TRBD1 (6 bases). Per the germline V gene, CDR1 is SGHTS and CDR2 is YDEGEE. The CDR3 length is 16 residues. The ends were cut back, 0 bases at V and 1 base at J, with 13 bases in the middle. The DNA of the CDR3 is TGTGCCAGCAGCTTGGACAGGGTTGGGTGGAACACTGAAGCTTTCTTT. This sequence encodes CASSLDRVGWNTEAFF.

The J gene is TRBJ1-1, the V gene TRBV7-6; TRBD1 aligns across 8 bases. CDR3 length equals 14 residues. After removal of 3 bases from V and 4 bases from J, the junction contained 4 bases not matched to a gene. Germline-derived CDR1 and CDR2 are SGHVS and FNYEAQ. This chain's CDR3 is CASSFGQGSTEAFF. The CDR3 DNA sequence: TGTGCCAGCAGCTTCGGACAGGGATCCACTGAAGCTTTCTTT.

The J gene is TRBJ2-5, the V gene TRBV6-4, with 8 bases identical to TRBD1. V gave up 6 bases and J gave up 9 bases; unmatched junction bases: 3. The CDR3 extends over 11 amino acids. Germline CDR1 MRHNA, CDR2 SNTAGT. The CDR3 nucleotides are TGTGCCAGCAGCCTCAGGGGGCCCCAGTACTTC. Translated, it gives CASSLRGPQYF.

This clone was detected once. The rearrangement uses TRBV19 and TRBJ2-7; 8 positions agree with TRBD2. V was clipped by 1 base and J by 5 bases; unmatched bases: 4. This CDR3 has 14 residues. In germline, CDR1 is LNHDA, CDR2 SQIVND (reference sequence). This chain's CDR3 is CASSIASGLNEQYF. Here the CDR3 DNA reads TGTGCCAGTAGTATAGCTAGCGGGCTCAACGAGCAGTACTTC.

V and J are TRBV10-3 and TRBJ1-1; 7 bases line up with TRBD1. Germline V CDR1 and CDR2: ENHRY, SYGVKD. The CDR3 runs 12 residues. Germline trimming cut 5 bases from V and 6 bases from J; bases unmatched to any gene: 3. In nucleotides, the CDR3 is TGTGCCATCAGTACGGGGACAGCTGAAGCTTTCTTT. Translated: CAISTGTAEAFF.

This sequence joins TRBV10-1 and TRBJ2-1; 13 bases match TRBD2. The CDR3 loop spans 18 amino acids. J lost 8 bases, V lost 8 bases, and 18 bases had no gene match. In germline, CDR1 is WNHNN, CDR2 SYGVQD (reference sequence). CDR3 amino acids: CASAGLAGDPYTKDEQFF. As DNA, the CDR3 is TGCGCCAGCGCCGGACTAGCGGGGGATCCCTACACTAAGGATGAGCAGTTCTTC.

V and J are TRBV27 and TRBJ2-5, with D uncertain. Trimming took off 2 bases at V and 2 bases at J, with 6 bases between the two ends. Germline assignment: CDR1 MNHEY and CDR2 SMNVEV (reference sequence). This CDR3 has 13 amino acids. DNA of the CDR3: TGTGCCAGCAGTTTAAACGAGCAAGAGACCCAGTACTTC. Translated, it gives CASSLNEQETQYF.

This chain links TRBV20-1 with TRBJ2-5, with 14 bases matching TRBD2. J gave up 2 bases and V 3 bases, and 5 bases lay outside the gene matches. There are 16 residues in the CDR3. Germline CDR1 reads DFQATT; CDR2 reads SNEGSKA (reference sequence). The CDR3 loop is CSASPGTSGRQETQYF. DNA of the CDR3: TGCAGTGCTAGTCCGGGGACTAGCGGGAGACAAGAGACCCAGTACTTC.

V usage is TRBV7-2 and J usage is TRBJ2-3; TRBD2 matches at 7 bases. V lost 1 base and J lost 5; bases outside the gene matches: 6. Germline-derived CDR1 and CDR2 are SGHTA and FQGNSA. The CDR3 consists of 15 residues. The CDR3 DNA is TGTGCCAGCAGCTTAGGCCCCAGCGGGGTAGATACGCAGTATTTT. Amino acids: CASSLGPSGVDTQYF.

This chain connects TRBV5-6 to TRBJ1-5; the D gene is possibly TRBD1 (5 bases). This CDR3 contains 18 residues. Per the germline V gene, CDR1 is SGHDT and CDR2 is YYEEEE. V lost 3 bases to trimming and J lost 0 bases, with 19 bases between them. The CDR3 protein is CASSSQLQGSLSNQPQHF. The CDR3 nucleotides are TGTGCCAGCAGCTCACAGTTGCAGGGTTCACTTAGCAATCAGCCCCAGCATTTT.

J is TRBJ2-1 and V is TRBV7-9; 9 bases agree with TRBD2. Germline V lookup: CDR1 SEHNR, CDR2 FQNEAQ (reference sequence). The length of the CDR3 is 17 residues. V lost 5 bases to trimming and J lost 8 bases; unmatched junction nucleotides: 16. The CDR3 coding sequence is TGTGCCAGCAGCCCGGGACGGGGGCGGGAGGGCGCGGATGAGCAGTTCTTC. Translated: CASSPGRGREGADEQFF.

The count of this clone is one. The chain carries TRBV9 and TRBJ1-1, with 9 bases lining up with TRBD1. From germline, CDR1 is SGDLS and CDR2 YYNGEE. The CDR3 is 15 amino acids. V was clipped by 4 bases and J by 4 bases; unmatched bases: 8. CDR3: CASSPTGGGTTEAFF. The DNA for the CDR3 is TGTGCCAGCAGCCCCACAGGGGGCGGCACCACTGAAGCTTTCTTT.

This chain connects TRBV28 to TRBJ1-2; tentatively, D is TRBD1 (5 bases). Germline V CDR1 and CDR2: MDHEN, SYDVKM. V lost 3 bases to trimming and J lost 4 bases, with 9 bases between them. The CDR3 is 13 residues long. The CDR3 DNA reads TGTGCCAGCAGTTTTGGGGGGGGCTATGGCTACACCTTC. Protein: CASSFGGGYGYTF.

The chain couples TRBV14 to TRBJ2-7; 10 nucleotides agree with TRBD1. CDR3 length equals 16 residues. After removal of 4 bases from V and 6 bases from J, the junction contained 12 bases not matched to a gene. CDR1 is SGHDN, CDR2 FVKESK, per germline. DNA for the CDR3: TGTGCCAGCAGCCGGGGATCGGGACAGGGGTCTGGCGAGCAGTACTTC. Amino acid sequence: CASSRGSGQGSGEQYF.

The chain uses TRBV21-1 and TRBJ1-2; the table calls TRBD1, which could not be checked here. TRBV21-1 represents a pseudogene. The CDR3 runs to 17 residues. CDR3 region: CASSTPGTGEQLYGYTF. Written as DNA, the CDR3 is TGTGCCAGCAGCACGCCCGGGACAGGGGAGCAACTCTATGGCTACACCTTC.

This clone has just a few counts. V usage is TRBV6-2 or TRBV6-3 and J usage is TRBJ2-2; 11 bases map to TRBD1. There are 15 residues in the CDR3. Germline CDR1 is MNHEY and CDR2 is SVGEGT. The ends lost 6 bases at V and 6 bases at J; junction bases unmatched: 6. The CDR3 sequence is CASSRTGGASGELFF. The CDR3 region has the DNA TGTGCCAGCAGCCGGACAGGGGGCGCATCCGGGGAGCTGTTTTTT.

V is TRBV5-1 and J is TRBJ2-3; TRBD2 aligns across 8 bases. Germline V lookup: CDR1 SGHRS, CDR2 YFSETQ. After removal of 2 bases from V and 6 bases from J, the junction contained 11 bases not matched to a gene. The CDR3 sequence is 16 residues long. For the CDR3, the DNA is TGCGCCAGCAGCTTTTCTAGCGGGCTTCCAGGGGATACGCAGTATTTT. Its protein is CASSFSSGLPGDTQYF.

The chain joins TRBV2 to TRBJ2-1, with unresolved D. V was clipped by 5 bases and J by 0 bases, with 8 bases between them. Looked up from germline, CDR1 is SNHLY and CDR2 is FYNNEI. The CDR3 loop spans 14 amino acids. In DNA, the CDR3 is TGTGCCAGCAGTACGACTGGCTCCTACAATGAGCAGTTCTTC. Protein product: CASSTTGSYNEQFF.

CDR3 nucleotide sequence: TGTGCCAGCACCTACCGGGGGAGGGAGGACGAGCAGTACTTC. Protein sequence: CASTYRGREDEQYF. The chain combines TRBV7-9 with TRBJ2-7; 7 bases align to TRBD2. Trimming at V came to 7 bases and at J to 5 bases, leaving 11 bases not matched to a gene. CDR3 length: 14 amino acids. Per germline, CDR1 SEHNR and CDR2 FQNEAQ (reference sequence).

The rearrangement links TRBV21-1 to TRBJ1-6; the table assigns TRBD1, which was not confirmed against the DNA. TRBV21-1 is designated a pseudogene. The CDR3 extends over 15 amino acids. The chain's CDR3 is CASSKDRGYNSPLHF. As DNA, the CDR3 is TGTGCCAGCAGCAAAGACAGGGGCTATAATTCACCCCTCCACTTT.